Shown below are 23 T cell receptor beta chains from a single sample sequenced in a study of blood T cell repertoires in COVID-19. Generated by immunoSEQ multiplex PCR, the TCRdb table keeps only in-frame clones and is missing some. Of about 100,000 clones in the sample, roughly nine tenths were seen once. Sequencing was done on a sample of peripheral blood. These receptor sequences come from a man in his fifties with active COVID-19.

This rearrangement joins TRBV4-2 to TRBJ2-1; 7 bases agree with TRBD2. This CDR3 region has 17 residues. The V segment lost 2 bases and the J segment 5 bases; nucleotides outside the gene matches: 12. Germline CDR1 reads LGHNA; CDR2 reads YNFKEQ. CDR3 in DNA: TGTGCCAGCAGCCAACGTTCTGCGGGAGATGTCGACAATGAGCAGTTCTTC. Translated, it gives CASSQRSAGDVDNEQFF.

The chain recombines TRBV6-5 with TRBJ2-2, with D perhaps TRBD1 (5 bases). CDR1 and CDR2 from the germline V gene are MNHEY and SVGAGI. Trimming took off 3 bases at V and 6 bases at J, with 14 bases between the two ends. The CDR3 covers 15 residues. The CDR3 DNA reads as TGTGCCAGCAGTTATGAGGCAGGGATGGCCGGGGAGCTGTTTTTT. Translated: CASSYEAGMAGELFF.

The gene calls are TRBV5-6 and TRBJ1-6; D gene unclear. V lost 4 bases and J lost 0, with 17 bases in between. CDR1 is SGHDT, CDR2 YYEEEE, per germline. CDR3 length equals 18 residues. The CDR3: CASSPLGGSSSYNSPLHF. DNA of the CDR3: TGTGCCAGCAGCCCCCTTGGCGGCTCGAGCTCCTATAATTCACCCCTCCACTTT.

The chain uses TRBV7-7 and TRBJ2-5; 9 bases map to TRBD2. Germline-derived CDR1 and CDR2 are SSHAT and FNYEAQ (reference sequence). CDR3 length equals 16 residues. Trimming cost V 2 bases and J 5 bases; bases outside gene matches: 9. This chain's CDR3 is CASSLRLTSGSETQYF. CDR3 DNA sequence: TGTGCCAGCAGCTTAAGGTTGACTAGCGGATCGGAGACCCAGTACTTC.

The chain recombines TRBV12-5 with TRBJ2-3; tentative D call: TRBD1 (6 bases). The ends were cut back, 5 bases at V and 7 bases at J, with 19 bases in the middle. The CDR3 totals 15 residues. Germline V gene lookup returns CDR1 LGHNT and CDR2 FRNRAP. CDR3 DNA: TGTGCTAGTGGTGACCCCCGAACAGGGATCAATACGCAGTATTTT. It translates to CASGDPRTGINTQYF.

The rearrangement joins TRBV5-5 to TRBJ2-7; D is perhaps TRBD1 (6 bases). The CDR3 runs to 16 residues. The germline CDR1 and CDR2 sequences are SGHKS and YYEKEE (reference sequence). V lost 2 bases, J lost 4 bases, and 19 bases lay in between. CDR3 sequence: CASSFGGTKGGYEQYF. CDR3 DNA: TGTGCCAGCAGCTTTGGGGGTACAAAAGGGGGTTACGAGCAGTACTTC.

The chain links TRBV6-4 to TRBJ2-2; TRBD2 might be the D (6 bases). This CDR3 spans 14 amino acids. Germline values: CDR1 MRHNA, CDR2 SNTAGT. The V and J ends lost 6 bases and 1 base respectively, with 9 bases between them. This CDR3 reads CASREGVNTGELFF. CDR3 DNA sequence: TGTGCCAGCAGGGAGGGAGTGAACACCGGGGAGCTGTTTTTT.

In its sample, this clone was seen once. This rearrangement joins TRBV6-6 to TRBJ2-5; no clear D. The ends were cut back, 3 bases at V and 1 base at J, with 6 bases in the middle. CDR1 and CDR2 from the germline V gene are MNHNY and SVGAGI (reference sequence). The CDR3 is 13 residues long. The CDR3 here is CASSYRVQETQYF. The CDR3 DNA reads TGTGCCAGCAGTTATCGGGTCCAAGAGACCCAGTACTTC.

The chain joins TRBV2 to TRBJ1-2, with D maybe TRBD1 (6 bases). The germline CDR1 and CDR2 sequences are SNHLY and FYNNEI. With 6 bases removed from V and 5 bases from J, the gap between germline ends came to 25 bases. This CDR3 has 17 amino acids. For the CDR3, the DNA is TGTGCCAGCAGCGAACCATCTAATACAGGGTTTGGATATGGCTACACCTTC. This encodes CASSEPSNTGFGYGYTF.

V usage is TRBV9 and J usage is TRBJ2-3; 8 nucleotides line up with TRBD1. This CDR3 region has 16 residues. Unmatched junction bases numbered 11, after V lost 5 bases and J lost 3 bases. Germline assignment: CDR1 SGDLS and CDR2 YYNGEE. DNA of the CDR3: TGTGCCAGCAGTCCTACCCAGGGGGCGCCGACAGATACGCAGTATTTT. It translates to CASSPTQGAPTDTQYF.

V is TRBV4-1 and J is TRBJ2-1, with D perhaps matching TRBD1 (7 bases). CDR1 is MGHRA and CDR2 is YSYEKL in the germline V gene. The CDR3 totals 16 residues. Trimming shortened V by 0 bases and J by 1 base, and 10 bases separated the two germline ends. The CDR3 DNA is TGCGCCAGCAGCCAAGATCCAGGGGGGTCCTACAATGAGCAGTTCTTC. Amino acids: CASSQDPGGSYNEQFF.

This chain links TRBV6-5 with TRBJ2-2, with 10 bases fitting TRBD2. Looked up from germline, CDR1 is MNHEY and CDR2 is SVGAGI. The length of the CDR3 is 14 residues. The CDR3 region is CVFHSGGGNGELFF. DNA of the CDR3: TGTGTCTTCCACAGCGGGGGGGGTAACGGGGAGCTGTTTTTT.

The CDR3, as DNA: TGTGCCAGCAAGGACAACAATCAGCCCCAGCATTTT. The encoded protein is CASKDNNQPQHF. The chain couples TRBV28 to TRBJ1-5, with a possible D match to TRBD1 (5 bases). The CDR3 extends over 12 amino acids. CDR1 MDHEN and CDR2 SYDVKM come from the germline V gene. V dropped 7 bases and J dropped 3 bases, with 7 bases sitting between them.

CDR3 loop: CASRDRATDTQYF. In DNA form, the CDR3 reads TGTGCCAGCCGGGACAGGGCTACAGATACGCAGTATTTT. This sequence joins TRBV6-6 and TRBJ2-3; 9 bases map to TRBD1. Germline V gene data show CDR1 as MNHNY and CDR2 as SVGAGI (reference sequence). The CDR3 has 13 residues. J lost 3 bases, V lost 8 bases, and 3 bases had no gene match.

This clone appeared once. This sequence joins TRBV5-8 and TRBJ1-4, with TRBD1 matching over 8 bases. J lost 8 bases, V lost 4 bases, and 10 bases had no gene match. Germline V gene sequence: CDR1 SGHTS, CDR2 YDEGEE. The length of the CDR3 is 15 residues. The CDR3 is CASSARDRGGEKLFF. DNA of the CDR3: TGTGCCAGCAGCGCCCGAGACAGGGGAGGGGAAAAACTGTTTTTT.

This clone was seen a handful of times. The rearrangement joins TRBV5-1 to TRBJ1-2; D is ambiguous. Germline CDR1 SGHRS, CDR2 YFSETQ. This CDR3 region has 15 residues. Trimming pared 0 bases from V and 6 bases from J, leaving 15 bases between. The CDR3 sequence is CASSLAMRSFDGYTF. The CDR3, as DNA: TGCGCCAGCAGCTTGGCTATGCGGAGCTTCGATGGCTACACCTTC.

The chain links TRBV19 to TRBJ2-3, with a tentative D call TRBD1 (6 bases). Germline loops: CDR1 LNHDA, CDR2 SQIVND (reference sequence). This CDR3 spans 15 amino acids. Trimming cost V 6 bases and J 0 bases, with 13 bases left between them. CDR3: CASRGTSASTDTQYF. The DNA of the CDR3 is TGTGCCAGTAGAGGGACATCAGCTAGCACAGATACGCAGTATTTT.

The rearrangement links TRBV11-3 to TRBJ2-2, with a weak D call TRBD2 (6 bases). This CDR3 region has 13 residues. Looked up from germline, CDR1 is SGHNT and CDR2 is YENEEA. The V and J ends lost 5 bases and 4 bases respectively, with 8 bases between them. The CDR3 region is CASSRSGTGELFF. The CDR3 region has the DNA TGTGCCAGCAGCCGTAGCGGCACCGGGGAGCTGTTTTTT. The complete variable domain, with remaining parts taken from reference TRBV11-3 and TRBJ2-2, reads EAGVVQSPRYKIIEKKQPVAFWCNPISGHNTLYWYLQNLGQGPELLIRYENEEAVDDSQLPKDRFSAERLKGVDSTLKIQPAELGDSAVYLCASSRSGTGELFFGEGSRLTVL.

The chain carries TRBV4-2 and TRBJ2-3; D is unclear. Germline CDR1 LGHNA, CDR2 YNFKEQ. CDR3 length: 10 residues. Trimming cost V 10 bases and J 10 bases, with 12 bases left between them. DNA of the CDR3: TGTGCCACCCGCCGCTCGGCGCAGTATTTT. It encodes CATRRSAQYF.

This clone was seen a few times. V usage is TRBV6-6 and J usage is TRBJ2-7; 14 positions agree with TRBD2. The trim removed 1 base at V and 2 bases at J, leaving 1 base unmatched. Germline V CDR1 and CDR2: MNHNY, SVGAGI (reference sequence). The CDR3 runs to 16 residues. This chain's CDR3 is CASSYLGLAGAYEQYV. The CDR3, as DNA: TGTGCCAGCAGTTACTTGGGACTAGCGGGAGCCTACGAGCAGTACGTC.

This clone was found once. The CDR3 region is CASSMRDREETQYF. CDR3 nucleotide sequence: TGTGCCAGTAGTATGCGGGACAGGGAAGAGACCCAGTACTTC. This chain connects TRBV19 to TRBJ2-5, with 9 bases matching TRBD1. Germline V gene sequence: CDR1 LNHDA, CDR2 SQIVND (reference sequence). Trimming at V came to 3 bases and at J to 3 bases, leaving 2 bases not matched to a gene. The CDR3 has 14 residues.

CDR3 sequence reads: CASRGLAGGKETQYF. DNA of the CDR3: TGTGCCAGCCGCGGACTAGCGGGGGGGAAAGAGACCCAGTACTTC. The V and J genes are TRBV6-6 and TRBJ2-5, with 15 positions matching TRBD2. CDR1 and CDR2 (germline): MNHNY, SVGAGI (reference sequence). V was pared by 8 bases and J by 3 bases, with 4 bases of the junction left unmatched. This CDR3 contains 15 residues.

The chain joins TRBV29-1 to TRBJ2-2; 11 nucleotides match TRBD2. This CDR3 has 17 amino acids. Trimming cost V 4 bases and J 5 bases; bases outside gene matches: 12. CDR1 is SQVTM and CDR2 is ANQGSEA in the germline V gene. The DNA for the CDR3 is TGCAGCGTTGCAGAACACGGGGGACTAGCGGCTACCGGGGAGCTGTTTTTT. It specifies CSVAEHGGLAATGELFF.